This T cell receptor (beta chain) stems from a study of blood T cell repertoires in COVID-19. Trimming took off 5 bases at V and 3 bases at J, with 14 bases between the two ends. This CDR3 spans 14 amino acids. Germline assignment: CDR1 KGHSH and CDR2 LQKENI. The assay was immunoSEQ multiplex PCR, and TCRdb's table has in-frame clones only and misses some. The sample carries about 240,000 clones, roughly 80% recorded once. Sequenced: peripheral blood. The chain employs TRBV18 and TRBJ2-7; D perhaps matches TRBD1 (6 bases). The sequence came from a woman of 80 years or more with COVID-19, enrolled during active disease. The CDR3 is CASSTDRGNYEQYF. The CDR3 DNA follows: TGTGCCAGCTCAACGGACAGAGGAAACTACGAGCAGTACTTC.